A selection of T cell receptor beta chains follows, all from one sample in a study of blood T cell repertoires in COVID-19. TCRdb keeps only in-frame clones here, not all; method: immunoSEQ multiplex PCR. The sample consists of about 80,000 clones, around four fifths of them appearing once. The sample taken for sequencing was peripheral blood. The receptors come from an elderly man with active or convalescent COVID-19. Both conserved end residues are part of each CDR3. A D gene is named only where the DNA matches it firmly. Some rows have no size entry. The others give once, few or many, or a class for an expanded clone.

NA	NA	TRBJ2-3	TRBV18	CASSPGLAPDTQYF	TGTGCCAGCTCACCAGGGCTAGCACCAGATACGCAGTATTTT
NA	TRBD2	TRBJ2-1	TRBV7-8	CASSSPVHAGGGFGQFF	TGTGCCAGCAGCTCACCAGTTCATGCGGGGGGAGGGTTTGGGCAGTTCTTC
NA	TRBD1	TRBJ1-1	TRBV12-5	CASGSSRGLSTEAFF	TGTGCTAGTGGTTCGTCCAGGGGGCTGAGCACTGAAGCTTTCTTT
NA	NA	TRBJ1-4	TRBV18	CASSPVGGGEKLFF	TGTGCCAGCTCTCCCGTTGGGGGCGGCGAAAAACTGTTTTTT
once	NA	TRBJ1-2	TRBV28	CASSYPATRRTIRYTF	TGTGCCAGCAGTTACCCCGCAACACGGAGGACTATACGCTACACCTTC
NA	NA	TRBJ1-1	TRBV5-5	CASSLGLRGNTEAFF	TGTGCCAGCAGCTTGGGGTTGCGTGGGAACACTGAAGCTTTCTTT
NA	NA	TRBJ1-2	TRBV21-1	CASSQTGGDVGYTF	TGTGCCAGCAGCCAGACAGGGGGTGACGTTGGCTACACCTTC
NA	NA	TRBJ2-3	TRBV27	CASYHWRGTPDTQYF	TGTGCCAGCTACCACTGGAGGGGCACCCCGGATACGCAGTATTTT
NA	TRBD1	TRBJ1-3	TRBV7-3	CASSPLGQGVGNTIYF	TGTGCCAGCAGCCCCCTGGGACAGGGTGTTGGAAACACCATATATTTT
NA	TRBD1	TRBJ2-1	TRBV10-1	CASSRGQERYNEQFF	TGCGCCAGCAGTCGGGGACAGGAGCGCTACAATGAGCAGTTCTTC
NA	NA	TRBJ1-2	TRBV30	CAWTGVGGYTF	TGTGCCTGGACAGGGGTGGGCGGCTACACCTTC
NA	TRBD1	TRBJ1-2	TRBV29-1	CSVDLAGGAYTF	TGCAGCGTTGATCTGGCAGGGGGCGCGTACACCTTC
NA	NA	TRBJ2-2	TRBV19	CASSLADGELFF	TGTGCCAGTAGTTTGGCGGACGGGGAGCTGTTTTTT
NA	TRBD1	TRBJ1-2	TRBV11-2	CASSPTTGDYGYTF	TGTGCCAGCAGCCCGACGACAGGGGACTATGGCTACACCTTC